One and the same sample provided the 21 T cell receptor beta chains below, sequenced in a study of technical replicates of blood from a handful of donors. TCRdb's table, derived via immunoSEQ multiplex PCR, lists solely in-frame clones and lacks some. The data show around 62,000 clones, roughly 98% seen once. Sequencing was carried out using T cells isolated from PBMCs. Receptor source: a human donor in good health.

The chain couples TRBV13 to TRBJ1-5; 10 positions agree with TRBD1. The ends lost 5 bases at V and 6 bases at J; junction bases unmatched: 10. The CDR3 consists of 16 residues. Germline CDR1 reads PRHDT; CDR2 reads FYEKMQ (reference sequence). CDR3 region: CASSRTGTGAGQPQHF. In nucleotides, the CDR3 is TGTGCCAGCAGCCGAACCGGGACAGGGGCGGGTCAGCCCCAGCATTTT.

The DNA for the CDR3 is TGTGCCAGCAGTCCCCGGGGACTCTCCTACGAGCAGTACTTC. Translating it yields CASSPRGLSYEQYF. The rearrangement links TRBV6-5 to TRBJ2-7, with a weak D call TRBD2 (6 bases). The CDR3 has 14 amino acids. Trimming removed 5 bases from V and 0 bases from J, with 11 bases in between. Germline CDR1 MNHEY, CDR2 SVGAGI.

As DNA, the CDR3 is TGTGCCAGCACGAACAGCAACACAGATACGCAGTATTTT. This sequence encodes CASTNSNTDTQYF. The chain couples TRBV7-9 to TRBJ2-3, with no clear D. V dropped 7 bases and J dropped 2 bases, with 10 bases sitting between them. The V gene's germline CDR1 is SEHNR and CDR2 FQNEAQ (reference sequence). The CDR3 has 13 residues.

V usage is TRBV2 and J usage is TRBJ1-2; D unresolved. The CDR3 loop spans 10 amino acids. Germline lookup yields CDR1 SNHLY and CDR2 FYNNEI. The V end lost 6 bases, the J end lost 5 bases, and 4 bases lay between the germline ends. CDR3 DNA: TGTGCCAGCAGCTTGTATGGCTACACCTTC. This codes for CASSLYGYTF.

In nucleotides, the CDR3 is TGTGCCAGTAGTATTGCAGGGGGCGGCAATCAGCCCCAGCATTTT. Protein product: CASSIAGGGNQPQHF. The chain is built from TRBV19 and TRBJ1-5, with 8 positions matching TRBD1. J lost 2 bases, V lost 3 bases, and 3 bases had no gene match. Per the germline V gene, CDR1 is LNHDA and CDR2 is SQIVND (reference sequence). This CDR3 region has 15 residues.

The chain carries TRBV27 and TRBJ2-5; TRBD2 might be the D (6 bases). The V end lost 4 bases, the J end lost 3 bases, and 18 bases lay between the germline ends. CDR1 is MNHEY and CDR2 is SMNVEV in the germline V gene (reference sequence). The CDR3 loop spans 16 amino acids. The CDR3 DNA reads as TGTGCCAGCAGTTGGGGGGTCGGTGCTGGGGAAGAGACCCAGTACTTC. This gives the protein CASSWGVGAGEETQYF.

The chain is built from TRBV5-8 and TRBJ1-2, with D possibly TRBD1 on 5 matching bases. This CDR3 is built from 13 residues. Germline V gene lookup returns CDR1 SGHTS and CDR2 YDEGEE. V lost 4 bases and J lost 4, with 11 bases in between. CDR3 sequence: CASSVDSLYGYTF. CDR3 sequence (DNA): TGTGCCAGCAGCGTCGACAGCCTCTATGGCTACACCTTC.

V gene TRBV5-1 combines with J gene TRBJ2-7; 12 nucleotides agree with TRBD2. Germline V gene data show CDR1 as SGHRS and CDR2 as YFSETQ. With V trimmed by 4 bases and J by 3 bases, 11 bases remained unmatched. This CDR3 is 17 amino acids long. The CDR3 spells CASSLPSGRAFDYEQYF. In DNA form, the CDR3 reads TGCGCCAGCAGCCTACCTAGCGGGAGGGCTTTTGACTACGAGCAGTACTTC.

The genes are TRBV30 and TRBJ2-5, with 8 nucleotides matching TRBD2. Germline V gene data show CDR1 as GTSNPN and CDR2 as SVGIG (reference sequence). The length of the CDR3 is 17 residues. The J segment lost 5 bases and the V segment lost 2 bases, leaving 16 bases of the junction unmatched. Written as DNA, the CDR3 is TGTGCCTGGAGTCCCTGCCGAGCGGGAGTCACCTCGGAGACCCAGTACTTC. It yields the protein CAWSPCRAGVTSETQYF.

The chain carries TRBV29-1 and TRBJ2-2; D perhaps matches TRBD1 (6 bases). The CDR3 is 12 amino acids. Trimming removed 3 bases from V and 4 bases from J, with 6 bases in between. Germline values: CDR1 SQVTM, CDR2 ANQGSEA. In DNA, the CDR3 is TGCAGCGTTGAGGACAGCACCGGGGAGCTGTTTTTT. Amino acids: CSVEDSTGELFF.

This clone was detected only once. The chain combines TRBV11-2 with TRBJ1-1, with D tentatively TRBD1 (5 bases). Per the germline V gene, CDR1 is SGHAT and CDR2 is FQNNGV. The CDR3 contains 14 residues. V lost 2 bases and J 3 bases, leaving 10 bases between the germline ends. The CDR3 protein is CASSLLGEDTEAFF. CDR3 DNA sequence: TGTGCCAGCAGCTTACTAGGGGAAGACACTGAAGCTTTCTTT.

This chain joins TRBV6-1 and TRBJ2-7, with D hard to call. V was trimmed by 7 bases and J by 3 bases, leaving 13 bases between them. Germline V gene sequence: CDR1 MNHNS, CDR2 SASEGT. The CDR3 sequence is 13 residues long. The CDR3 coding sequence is TGTGCCAGCAACGTAAACAGAGACTACGAGCAGTACTTC. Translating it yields CASNVNRDYEQYF.

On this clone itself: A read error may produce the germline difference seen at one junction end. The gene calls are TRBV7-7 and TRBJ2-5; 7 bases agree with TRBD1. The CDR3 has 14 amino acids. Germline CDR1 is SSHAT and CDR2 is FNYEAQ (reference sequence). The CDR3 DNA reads TGTGCTAGCAGCTTAGAAGGGGGCGCGGAGACCCAGTACTTC. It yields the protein CASSLEGGAETQYF.

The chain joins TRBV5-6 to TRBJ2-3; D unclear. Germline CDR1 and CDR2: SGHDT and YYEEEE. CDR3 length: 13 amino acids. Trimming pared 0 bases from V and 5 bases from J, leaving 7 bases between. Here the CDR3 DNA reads TGTGCCAGCAGCTTGGAAAACTTAGATACGCAGTATTTT. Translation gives CASSLENLDTQYF.

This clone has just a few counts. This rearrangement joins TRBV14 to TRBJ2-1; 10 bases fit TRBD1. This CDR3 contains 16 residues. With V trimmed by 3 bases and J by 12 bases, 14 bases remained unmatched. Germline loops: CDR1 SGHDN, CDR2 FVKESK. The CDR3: CASSHLPGQGDNPQFF. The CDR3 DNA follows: TGTGCCAGCAGCCACCTCCCCGGACAGGGGGATAACCCGCAGTTCTTC.

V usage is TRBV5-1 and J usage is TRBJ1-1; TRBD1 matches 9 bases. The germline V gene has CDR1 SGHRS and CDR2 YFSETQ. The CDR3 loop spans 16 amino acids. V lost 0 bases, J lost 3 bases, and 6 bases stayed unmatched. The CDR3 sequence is CASSLAGGQGYTEAFF. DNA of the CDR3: TGCGCCAGCAGCTTGGCCGGGGGACAGGGATACACTGAAGCTTTCTTT.

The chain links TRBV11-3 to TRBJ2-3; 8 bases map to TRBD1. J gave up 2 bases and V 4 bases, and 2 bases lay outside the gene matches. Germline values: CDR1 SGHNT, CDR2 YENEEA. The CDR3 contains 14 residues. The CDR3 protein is CASSWTGYTDTQYF. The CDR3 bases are TGTGCCAGCAGCTGGACAGGGTACACAGATACGCAGTATTTT. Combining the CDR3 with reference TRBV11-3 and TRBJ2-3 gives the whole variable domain EAGVVQSPRYKIIEKKQPVAFWCNPISGHNTLYWYLQNLGQGPELLIRYENEEAVDDSQLPKDRFSAERLKGVDSTLKIQPAELGDSAVYLCASSWTGYTDTQYFGPGTRLTVL.

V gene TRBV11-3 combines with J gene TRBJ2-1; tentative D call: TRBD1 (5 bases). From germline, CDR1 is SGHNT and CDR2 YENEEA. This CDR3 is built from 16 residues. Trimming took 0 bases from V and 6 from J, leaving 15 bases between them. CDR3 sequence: CASSLDGREGSNEQFF. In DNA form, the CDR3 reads TGTGCCAGCAGCTTAGATGGCAGGGAAGGGTCCAATGAGCAGTTCTTC.

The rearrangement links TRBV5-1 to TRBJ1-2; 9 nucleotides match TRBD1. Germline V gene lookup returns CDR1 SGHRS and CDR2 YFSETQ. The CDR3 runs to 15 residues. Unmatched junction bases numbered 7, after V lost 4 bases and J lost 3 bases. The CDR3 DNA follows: TGCGCCAGCAGCAGGGACAGGGCCGGAGACTATGGCTACACCTTC. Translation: CASSRDRAGDYGYTF. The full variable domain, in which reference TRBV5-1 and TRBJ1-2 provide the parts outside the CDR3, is KAGVTQTPRYLIKTRGQQVTLSCSPISGHRSVSWYQQTPGQGLQFLFEYFSETQRNKGNFPGRFSGRQFSNSRSEMNVSTLELGDSALYLCASSRDRAGDYGYTFGSGTRLTVV.

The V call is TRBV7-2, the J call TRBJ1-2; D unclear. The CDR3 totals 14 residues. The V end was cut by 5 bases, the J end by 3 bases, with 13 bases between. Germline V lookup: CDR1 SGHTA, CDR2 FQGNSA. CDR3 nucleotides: TGTGCCAGCAGCAGCCGGCAGGAACACTATGGCTACACCTTC. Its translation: CASSSRQEHYGYTF.

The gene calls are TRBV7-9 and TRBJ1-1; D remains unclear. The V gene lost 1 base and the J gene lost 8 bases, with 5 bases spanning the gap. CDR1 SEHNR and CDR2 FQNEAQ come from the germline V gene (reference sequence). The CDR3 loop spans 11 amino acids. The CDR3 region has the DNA TGTGCCAGCAGCTTAGGAGGGGAAGCTTTCTTT. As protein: CASSLGGEAFF. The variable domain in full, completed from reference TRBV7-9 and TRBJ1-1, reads DTGVSQNPRHKITKRGQNVTFRCDPISEHNRLYWYRQTLGQGPEFLTYFQNEAQLEKSRLLSDRFSAERPKGSFSTLEIQRTEQGDSAMYLCASSLGGEAFFGQGTRLTVV.